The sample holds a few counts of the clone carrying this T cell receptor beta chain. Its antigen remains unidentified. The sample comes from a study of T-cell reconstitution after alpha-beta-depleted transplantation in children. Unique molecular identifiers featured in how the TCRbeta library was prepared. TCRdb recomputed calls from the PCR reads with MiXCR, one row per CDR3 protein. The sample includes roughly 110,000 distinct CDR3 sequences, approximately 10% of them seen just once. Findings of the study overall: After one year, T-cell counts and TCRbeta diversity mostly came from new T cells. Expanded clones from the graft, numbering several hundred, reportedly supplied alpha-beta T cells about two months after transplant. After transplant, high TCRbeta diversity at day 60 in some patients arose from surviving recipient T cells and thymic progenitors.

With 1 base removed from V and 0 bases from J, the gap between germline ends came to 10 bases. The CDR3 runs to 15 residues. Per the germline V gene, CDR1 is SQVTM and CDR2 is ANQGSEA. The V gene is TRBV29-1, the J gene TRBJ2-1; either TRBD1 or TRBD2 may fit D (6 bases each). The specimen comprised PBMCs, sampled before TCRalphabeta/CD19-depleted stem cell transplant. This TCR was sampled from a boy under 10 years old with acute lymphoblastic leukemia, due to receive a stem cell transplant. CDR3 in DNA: TGCAGCGTTGAAGTAGGGGGGCTCTCCTACAATGAGCAGTTCTTC. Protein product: CSVEVGGLSYNEQFF.